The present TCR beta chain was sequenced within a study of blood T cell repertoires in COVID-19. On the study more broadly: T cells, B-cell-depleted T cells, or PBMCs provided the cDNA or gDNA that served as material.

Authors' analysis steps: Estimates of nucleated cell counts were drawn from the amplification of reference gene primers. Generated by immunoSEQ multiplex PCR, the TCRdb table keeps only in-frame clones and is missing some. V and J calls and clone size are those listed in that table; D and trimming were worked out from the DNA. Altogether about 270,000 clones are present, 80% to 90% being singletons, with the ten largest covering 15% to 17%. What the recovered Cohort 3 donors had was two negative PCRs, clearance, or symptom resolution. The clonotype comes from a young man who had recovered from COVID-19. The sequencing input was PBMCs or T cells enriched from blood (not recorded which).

CDR3 protein: CASSLVVILHQPQHF. The CDR3 DNA sequence: TGTGCCAGCAGCTTAGTAGTAATTCTCCATCAGCCCCAGCATTTT. V gene TRBV7-9 combines with J gene TRBJ1-5, with D uncertain. Between the trimmed V and J ends, which lost 1 base and 5 bases, there was a span of 12 bases. There are 15 residues in the CDR3. The germline gives CDR1 SEHNR, CDR2 FQNEAQ (reference sequence).